This TCR beta chain was identified in a study of blood T cell repertoires in COVID-19. From germline, CDR1 is MNHEY and CDR2 SVGEGT. CDR3 length: 14 amino acids. V lost 2 bases to trimming and J lost 7 bases; unmatched junction nucleotides: 2. Under the authors' procedure: Reference gene primer amplification in the assay estimated nucleated cell counts. Libraries were prepared by immunoSEQ multiplex PCR; TCRdb keeps only in-frame clonotypes and omits some of them. That table supplies the V and J calls and clone size; D and trimming were determined from the DNA. Here the sample spans roughly 700,000 clones, just under 90% being singletons.

The receptor was isolated from a woman under 30 with acute or convalescent COVID-19. The gene calls are TRBV6-2 or TRBV6-3 and TRBJ2-2, with 9 nucleotides matching TRBD2. The sequencing input was peripheral blood. The CDR3 sequence is CASSYVTSGGELFF. The CDR3 coding sequence is TGTGCCAGCAGTTACGTGACTAGCGGCGGGGAGCTGTTTTTT.